This is a list of T cell receptor beta chains from one sample in a study of blood T cell repertoires in COVID-19. Assay: immunoSEQ multiplex PCR; the TCRdb copy retains only in-frame clones and omits some. Here the sample spans a few hundred thousand clones, around 83% being singletons. The sequenced material came from peripheral blood. The receptors derive from an elderly man with acute or convalescent COVID-19. The CDR3 runs from the conserved cysteine through the conserved F or W. The D gene is left open where the match is weak. Clone size, where shown, is once, few, many, or a class for clones that have expanded.

d_gene	len	v_gene	j_gene	abundance	CDR3aa	CDR3nt
TRBD1	15	TRBV18	TRBJ1-1	NA	CASSPVRQGRAEAFF	TGTGCCAGCTCACCAGTCCGACAGGGGAGGGCTGAAGCTTTCTTT
NA	16	TRBV18	TRBJ2-7	once	CASSPPGQTPSYEQYF	TGTGCCAGCTCACCACCTGGGCAGACACCCTCCTACGAGCAGTACTTC
NA	13	TRBV30	TRBJ1-5	NA	CAWSVQDNQPQHF	TGTGCCTGGAGTGTGCAGGACAATCAGCCCCAGCATTTT
NA	12	TRBV15	TRBJ1-3	NA	CATSLQGNTIYF	TGTGCCACCAGCTTACAAGGAAACACCATATATTTT
TRBD1	17	TRBV28	TRBJ1-6	NA	CASSLSQGALDNSPLHF	TGTGCCAGCAGTTTATCCCAGGGGGCGTTGGATAATTCACCCCTCCACTTT
NA	11	TRBV20-1	TRBJ2-3	NA	CSASVLYTQYF	TGCAGTGCTAGCGTATTGTATACGCAGTATTTT
NA	13	TRBV12-3/TRBV12-4	TRBJ2-2	NA	CASSLQGKGELFF	TGTGCCAGCAGTTTGCAGGGTAAAGGGGAGCTGTTTTTT
TRBD2	18	TRBV24-1	TRBJ2-1	NA	CATSDPRWGGGRYNEQFF	TGTGCCACCAGTGACCCGAGGTGGGGCGGGGGGCGCTACAATGAGCAGTTCTTC
TRBD1	16	TRBV6-5	TRBJ2-1	few	CASSYLGQGAGNEQFF	TGTGCCAGCAGTTACTTAGGGCAGGGGGCAGGCAATGAGCAGTTCTTC
NA	10	TRBV30	TRBJ2-4	NA	CAWSGQIEYF	TGTGCCTGGAGTGGACAGATAGAGTACTTC
TRBD1	14	TRBV6-5	TRBJ1-1	NA	CASSYGDRDTEAFF	TGTGCCAGCAGTTACGGGGACAGGGACACTGAAGCTTTCTTT
NA	12	TRBV6-5	TRBJ1-2	NA	CASRDFNYGYTF	TGTGCCAGCCGGGATTTTAACTATGGCTACACCTTC
TRBD1	13	TRBV9	TRBJ1-2	NA	CASSDDRGDGYTF	TGTGCCAGCAGCGACGACAGGGGGGACGGCTACACCTTC
TRBD2	19	TRBV7-9	TRBJ2-1	NA	CASGLQRWEGISSYNEQFF	TGTGCCAGCGGCCTCCAACGGTGGGAGGGAATCAGCTCCTACAATGAGCAGTTCTTC
TRBD1	13	TRBV28	TRBJ2-7	NA	CASSGTGAYEQYF	TGTGCCAGCAGTGGGACAGGGGCCTACGAGCAGTACTTC
TRBD2	14	TRBV4-1	TRBJ2-7	NA	CASSQGLSPYEQYF	TGCGCCAGCAGCCAGGGACTATCTCCCTACGAGCAGTACTTC
NA	13	TRBV5-8	TRBJ1-5	NA	CASSLTGRQPQHF	TGTGCCAGCAGCTTGACAGGGCGTCAGCCCCAGCATTTT
TRBD1	14	TRBV19	TRBJ2-7	NA	CASKGTGGDYEQYF	TGTGCCAGTAAGGGGACAGGGGGAGACTACGAGCAGTACTTC
NA	14	TRBV7-2	TRBJ1-3	NA	CATSPDSSGNTIYF	TGTGCCACCTCCCCAGACAGCTCTGGAAACACCATATATTTT
TRBD1	13	TRBV3-1/TRBV3-2	TRBJ1-2	NA	CASSQGQGFGYTF	TGTGCCAGCAGCCAAGGACAGGGGTTTGGCTACACCTTC
TRBD1	16	TRBV7-9	TRBJ2-3	NA	CASSQTTGGAWDTQYF	TGTGCCAGCAGCCAGACGACAGGGGGCGCGTGGGATACGCAGTATTTT
TRBD1	15	TRBV27	TRBJ1-3	NA	CASRPDRGRGNTIYF	TGTGCCAGCAGGCCAGACAGGGGGCGCGGAAACACCATATATTTT
NA	14	TRBV20-1	TRBJ2-7	NA	CSASLSSAWNEQYF	TGCAGTGCTAGTTTGTCTAGCGCTTGGAACGAGCAGTACTTC
TRBD1	13	TRBV2	TRBJ1-6	few	CASGGQGNSPLHF	TGTGCCAGCGGGGGACAGGGCAATTCACCCCTCCACTTT
TRBD2	17	TRBV12-5	TRBJ2-7	NA	CASGPGRGSRIYYEQYF	TGTGCTAGTGGTCCTGGGAGGGGCAGCCGCATCTACTACGAGCAGTACTTC
NA	15	TRBV5-6	TRBJ2-4	NA	CASSSARGAKNIQYF	TGTGCCAGCAGCTCTGCCAGGGGAGCCAAAAACATTCAGTACTTC
NA	13	TRBV7-2	TRBJ2-3	NA	CASSLSRGDTQYF	TGTGCCAGCAGCTTATCCAGGGGAGATACGCAGTATTTT
TRBD1	14	TRBV7-8	TRBJ1-1	NA	CASSQDRVPTEAFF	TGTGCCAGCAGCCAGGACAGGGTCCCAACTGAAGCTTTCTTT
NA	13	TRBV5-1	TRBJ1-5	NA	CASSLHINQPQHF	TGCGCCAGCAGCTTGCACATCAATCAGCCCCAGCATTTT
NA	13	TRBV27	TRBJ2-1	NA	CASSFGVSNEQFF	TGTGCCAGCAGTTTTGGAGTTAGCAATGAGCAGTTCTTC
TRBD2	16	TRBV6-5	TRBJ2-5	NA	CASSYGLAGGGETQYF	TGTGCCAGCAGTTACGGGCTAGCGGGAGGTGGAGAGACCCAGTACTTC
NA	14	TRBV19	TRBJ1-6	NA	CASSRQVPDSPLHF	TGTGCCAGTAGTAGACAGGTGCCGGATTCACCCCTCCACTTT
NA	12	TRBV13	TRBJ2-7	NA	CASSFRGYEQYF	TGTGCCAGCAGCTTCAGGGGCTACGAGCAGTACTTC
NA	14	TRBV7-9	TRBJ2-2	few	CASSVWRDTGELFF	TGTGCCAGCAGCGTTTGGAGGGATACCGGGGAGCTGTTTTTT
TRBD1	13	TRBV24-1	TRBJ1-1	NA	CATSDPGQGEAFF	TGTGCCACCAGTGACCCGGGACAGGGGGAAGCTTTCTTT
TRBD2	17	TRBV7-7	TRBJ2-1	NA	CASSLAHLAGGRYEQFF	TGTGCCAGCAGCTTAGCCCATCTAGCGGGAGGTAGATATGAGCAGTTCTTC
NA	16	TRBV27	TRBJ1-4	NA	CASSLGGAGANEKLFF	TGTGCCAGCAGTTTAGGGGGGGCAGGGGCCAATGAAAAACTGTTTTTT
NA	12	TRBV24-1	TRBJ2-2	once	CATRTKTGELFF	TGTGCCACCAGGACAAAGACCGGGGAGCTGTTTTTT
NA	14	TRBV28	TRBJ1-5	NA	CASSWGQDGQPQHF	TGTGCCAGCAGCTGGGGGCAGGACGGACAGCCCCAGCATTTT
TRBD1	16	TRBV2	TRBJ2-5	NA	CASSPGDRGQGETQYF	TGTGCCAGCAGTCCGGGGGACAGGGGGCAGGGAGAGACCCAGTACTTC
NA	13	TRBV7-9	TRBJ1-1	few	CASSLGQANEAFF	TGTGCCAGCAGCTTAGGGCAGGCGAATGAAGCTTTCTTT
TRBD1	14	TRBV7-9	TRBJ2-7	NA	CASSPRTGGYEQYF	TGTGCCAGCAGCCCACGGACAGGCGGCTACGAGCAGTACTTC
NA	14	TRBV6-5	TRBJ2-3	NA	CASIREQGRDTQYF	TGTGCCAGCATCAGGGAACAGGGCAGAGATACGCAGTATTTT
NA	14	TRBV6-2/TRBV6-3	TRBJ2-1	NA	CASSYRPRVNEQFF	TGTGCCAGCAGTTACCGCCCCCGGGTCAATGAGCAGTTCTTC
TRBD2	15	TRBV15	TRBJ2-7	NA	CATSRPPSGSYEQYF	TGTGCCACCAGCAGACCCCCTAGCGGCTCCTACGAGCAGTACTTC
NA	13	TRBV14	TRBJ2-5	once	CASSLLEGKTQYF	TGTGCCAGCAGCCTGCTAGAGGGAAAGACCCAGTACTTC